Shown below are 18 T cell receptor beta chains from a single sample sequenced in a study of tissue T cells after allogeneic stem cell transplantation. The method was immunoSEQ multiplex PCR; TCRdb's version includes in-frame clones alone and lacks a portion of them. This sample has 20,000 to 25,000 clones, with just under 75% found just once. The sample was spleen. The receptors stem from a female BALB/c mouse in good health. The strain's MHC haplotype is H2-d.

This clone has a handful of counts. All gene names here are mouse names. The CDR3 goes on 1 residue after the read ends, and that part is filled in from the germline J gene. This rearrangement joins TRBV4 to TRBJ2-2, with 7 nucleotides matching TRBD1. V lost 3 bases to trimming and J lost 0 bases; unmatched junction nucleotides: 1. Looked up from germline, CDR1 is LGHDT and CDR2 is YNNKQL (reference sequence). This CDR3 contains 15 residues. This CDR3 is CASSYRGSNTGQLYF. CDR3 bases read: TGTGCCAGCAGCTACAGGGGGTCAAACACCGGGCAGCTCTAC.

About this clone: Gene names refer to mouse genes. The sequenced fragment ends 1 residue before the CDR3 boundary, so the rest is inferred from the germline J gene. The chain links TRBV2 to TRBJ2-7, with D possibly matching TRBD2 (6 bases). Germline CDR1 reads LGHNA; CDR2 reads YSYQKL. The CDR3 runs 14 residues. Trimming pared 0 bases from V and 0 bases from J, leaving 6 bases between. CDR3 protein: CASSQDGGSYEQYF. CDR3 DNA, as far as it was read: TGTGCCAGCAGCCAAGATGGGGGCTCCTATGAACAGTAC.

This clone was counted once. Gene names are the mouse ones. The CDR3 goes on 1 residue after the read ends, and that part is filled in from the germline J gene. V is TRBV19 and J is TRBJ1-1; D is unresolved. V lost 1 base to trimming and J lost 5 bases, with 3 bases between them. The CDR3 is 11 residues long. The germline V gene has CDR1 FNHDT and CDR2 SITEND (reference sequence). CDR3 DNA (partial): TGTGCCAGCAGTATATATACAGAAGTCTTC. Amino acid sequence: CASSIYTEVF. The whole CDR3 reads CASSIYTEVFF. The whole variable domain, remainder taken from reference TRBV19 and TRBJ1-1, is GGIITQTPKFLIGQEGQKLTLKCQQNFNHDTMYWYRQDSGKGLRLIYYSITENDLQKGDLSEGYDASREKKSSFSLTVTSAQKNEMAVFLCASSIYTEVFFGKGTRLTVV.

Comments on this clone: The genes are named according to mouse. From the germline J gene comes the end of the CDR3, since the read stops 1 residue before it. The rearrangement uses TRBV31 and TRBJ2-7; 9 bases align to TRBD2. V lost 8 bases and J lost 7; bases outside the gene matches: 9. The CDR3 extends over 12 amino acids. Germline CDR1 reads GKSSPN; CDR2 reads SITVG. This CDR3 reads CALSLGLGEQYF. Incomplete CDR3 DNA: TGTGCCCTGAGTCTAGGACTGGGGGAACAGTAC.

As concerns this clone: The gene names given are mouse names. The read stops 1 residue short of the end of the CDR3; the missing end is completed from the germline J gene. V gene TRBV13-1 combines with J gene TRBJ2-5, with 7 bases fitting TRBD2. The germline V gene encodes CDR1 NSHNY and CDR2 SYGAGN. This CDR3 has 13 amino acids. After removal of 3 bases from V and 2 bases from J, the junction contained 0 bases not matched to a gene. Here the CDR3 reads CASSGGGQDTQYF. The sequenced CDR3 bases are TGTGCCAGCAGTGGGGGGGGCCAAGACACCCAGTAC.

Only one count was recorded for this clone. The gene names here belong to mouse. Sequencing ends 1 residue short of the CDR3 end; the germline J gene provides the rest. This specimen includes other DNA sequences encoding the same CDR3. The V call is TRBV19, the J call TRBJ1-1, with D perhaps TRBD1 (6 bases). The CDR3 runs to 13 residues. The ends were cut back, 4 bases at V and 0 bases at J, with 7 bases in the middle. CDR1 is FNHDT and CDR2 is SITEND in the germline V gene (reference sequence). CDR3 sequence: CASSGTPNTEVFF. The CDR3 bases that were read are TGTGCCAGCAGTGGGACACCAAACACAGAAGTCTTC.

With regard to this clone: The genes and germline here are from mouse. The missing CDR3 end, 1 residue past where the read stops, is filled in from the germline J gene. The gene calls are TRBV1 and TRBJ1-1; D is possibly TRBD1 (6 bases). The CDR3 contains 14 residues. Germline V gene sequence: CDR1 NSQYPW, CDR2 LRSPGD (reference sequence). V was trimmed by 6 bases and J by 0 bases, leaving 11 bases between them. The covered CDR3 bases are TGCACCTGCAGCCGGGACAATGCAAACACAGAAGTCTTC. Protein product: CTCSRDNANTEVF. The whole CDR3 is CTCSRDNANTEVFF.

In the case of this clone: The gene names here belong to mouse. The observed sequence ends 1 residue before the CDR3 terminus, with the missing tail filled in from the germline J gene. This rearrangement joins TRBV13-3 to TRBJ2-3; possibly TRBD1 for D (5 bases). Germline CDR1 NNHDY, CDR2 SYVADS. V lost 5 bases and J 1 base, leaving 8 bases between the germline ends. The CDR3 loop spans 13 amino acids. Partial CDR3 DNA: TGTGCCAGCAGGGGAGGGGGTGCAGAAACGCTGTAT. It translates to CASRGGGAETLY. The CDR3 in its entirety is CASRGGGAETLYF.

A remark on this clone: Germline and genes here are mouse. Sequencing ends 1 residue short of the CDR3 end; the germline J gene provides the rest. This chain uses TRBV13-1 with TRBJ2-5; D is undetermined. Germline CDR1 NSHNY, CDR2 SYGAGN. This CDR3 is 12 amino acids long. V was pared by 3 bases and J by 0 bases, with 2 bases between. CDR3 bases read: TGTGCCAGCAGTGTTAACCAAGACACCCAGTAC. Its translation: CASSVNQDTQY. The full CDR3 protein is CASSVNQDTQYF.

About this clone: Any gene name here is a mouse gene name. This CDR3 reads CGARDLGGSAETLYF. CDR3 DNA (partial): TGTGGTGCTAGGGATCTTGGGGGGAGTGCAGAAACGCTGTAT. The V and J genes are TRBV20 and TRBJ2-3; 7 nucleotides line up with TRBD2. The CDR3 goes on 1 residue after the read ends, and that part is filled in from the germline J gene. CDR1 GFQATS and CDR2 STVNSAI come from the germline V gene. The CDR3 is made up of 15 amino acids. Losses at the gene ends were 0 bases for V and 0 bases for J; bases not matched to a gene: 3.

Concerning this clone itself: Gene names refer to mouse genes. This CDR3 reads CASRQGASQNTLYF. The sequenced part of the CDR3 DNA is TGTGCCAGCAGACAGGGGGCTAGTCAAAACACCTTGTAC. The chain carries TRBV4 and TRBJ2-4; 9 bases agree with TRBD1. The read is 1 residue too short to cover the CDR3 end, so that end is filled in from the germline J gene. The junction had 1 base not matched to a gene; V was cut back by 6 bases and J by 0 bases. In germline, CDR1 is LGHDT, CDR2 YNNKQL (reference sequence). The CDR3 covers 14 residues.

This clone was found once. Gene names are the mouse ones. The read ends 1 residue shy of where the CDR3 ends; the end is completed using the germline J gene. The V gene is TRBV5, the J gene TRBJ1-1; 7 bases fit TRBD1. Germline loops: CDR1 LGHNA, CDR2 YNLKQL (reference sequence). The CDR3 spans 15 residues. The trim removed 0 bases at V and 5 bases at J, leaving 6 bases unmatched. The CDR3 protein is CASSQETGRGTEVFF. The CDR3 DNA, read in part, is TGTGCCAGCAGCCAAGAGACAGGGAGGGGGACAGAAGTCTTC.

This clone has just a few counts. Genes here carry mouse names. Read coverage stops 1 residue before the CDR3 terminus; the germline J gene supplies the remainder. This chain connects TRBV4 to TRBJ2-7; 8 bases match TRBD2. This CDR3 is built from 12 residues. The germline V gene encodes CDR1 LGHDT and CDR2 YNNKQL (reference sequence). Unmatched junction bases numbered 3, after V lost 4 bases and J lost 7 bases. The part of the CDR3 DNA that was read is TGTGCCAGCAGCTGGACTGGGTGGGAACAGTAC. It is translated as CASSWTGWEQY. The full CDR3 protein is CASSWTGWEQYF.

Turning to this clone: Any gene name here is a mouse gene name. The read stops 1 residue short of the end of the CDR3; the missing end is completed from the germline J gene. The chain combines TRBV1 with TRBJ2-3, with 7 bases matching TRBD2. CDR3 length equals 15 residues. CDR1 and CDR2 from the germline V gene are NSQYPW and LRSPGD (reference sequence). J was trimmed by 0 bases and V by 3 bases; bases with no gene match: 3. The CDR3 spells CTCSAGGSSAETLYF. CDR3 bases read: TGCACCTGCAGTGCTGGGGGGTCTAGTGCAGAAACGCTGTAT.

In regard to this clone: Gene names and germline refer to mouse. Coverage ceases 1 residue before the CDR3 finishes, and the germline J gene fills in the end. V gene TRBV19 combines with J gene TRBJ2-5; 11 bases are a match to TRBD1. The trim removed 6 bases at V and 3 bases at J, leaving 3 bases unmatched. The CDR3 sequence is 14 residues long. The germline V gene has CDR1 FNHDT and CDR2 SITEND (reference sequence). This CDR3 reads CASTRDRGQDTQYF. The sequenced CDR3 bases are TGTGCCAGCACCCGGGACAGGGGGCAAGACACCCAGTAC. The whole variable domain, remainder taken from reference TRBV19 and TRBJ2-5, is GGIITQTPKFLIGQEGQKLTLKCQQNFNHDTMYWYRQDSGKGLRLIYYSITENDLQKGDLSEGYDASREKKSSFSLTVTSAQKNEMAVFLCASTRDRGQDTQYFGPGTRLLVL.

On this clone itself: Genes here carry mouse names. The CDR3 end lies 1 residue beyond the end of the read and is filled in from the germline J gene. This rearrangement joins TRBV20 to TRBJ2-1; unclear D gene. Germline assignment: CDR1 GFQATS and CDR2 STVNSAI. The ends were cut back, 0 bases at V and 6 bases at J, with 6 bases in the middle. The CDR3 is made up of 12 amino acids. Incomplete CDR3 DNA: TGTGGTGCTAGGGATCCAGGTGCTGAGCAGTTC. It specifies CGARDPGAEQF. The complete CDR3 sequence is CGARDPGAEQFF.

With respect to this clone: Gene names follow the mouse nomenclature. The observed sequence ends 1 residue before the CDR3 terminus, with the missing tail filled in from the germline J gene. The J gene is TRBJ2-5, the V gene TRBV29, with 8 bases identical to TRBD2. Germline loops: CDR1 MSHET, CDR2 SYDVDS. Trimming cost V 4 bases and J 5 bases; bases outside gene matches: 2. The CDR3 has 13 residues. Here the CDR3 reads CASSWGGRDTQYF. Incomplete CDR3 DNA: TGTGCTAGCAGTTGGGGGGGGCGAGACACCCAGTAC.

This clone was detected only a few times. Genes and germline come from the mouse. From the germline J gene comes the end of the CDR3, since the read stops 1 residue before it. The rearrangement joins TRBV13-1 to TRBJ1-3; 9 bases are a match to TRBD1. The V segment lost 0 bases and the J segment 0 bases; nucleotides outside the gene matches: 1. The CDR3 is 16 residues long. Germline assignment: CDR1 NSHNY and CDR2 SYGAGN. The CDR3 spells CASSDEGQGSGNTLYF. The DNA read from the CDR3 is TGTGCCAGCAGTGATGAGGGACAGGGTTCTGGAAATACGCTCTAT.